The 23 T cell receptor beta chains in this list originate from one sample, sequenced in a study of T cells in localized non-small cell lung cancer. The method was immunoSEQ multiplex PCR; TCRdb's version includes in-frame clones alone and lacks a portion of them. In the table there are around 90,000 clones, around three quarters of which are singletons. Sequenced material: PBMCs, taken before any cancer treatment. Every receptor here comes from a man aged 40 to 70 with stage II squamous cell lung carcinoma.

J is TRBJ1-5 and V is TRBV28; tentative D call: TRBD1 (6 bases). CDR1 and CDR2 from the germline V gene are MDHEN and SYDVKM. The CDR3 spans 11 residues. V gave up 8 bases and J gave up 8 bases, with 10 bases separating them. In DNA, the CDR3 is TGTGCCAGCGGCCCAGGGGAGCCCCAGCATTTT. It is translated as CASGPGEPQHF.

This clone came up a few times. The chain uses TRBV7-8 and TRBJ1-6; 8 nucleotides align to TRBD1. The CDR3 spans 14 residues. From germline, CDR1 is SGHVS and CDR2 FQNEAQ. V lost 6 bases, J lost 14 bases, and 12 bases stayed unmatched. The chain's CDR3 is CASRSGTGGGSLHF. In DNA form, the CDR3 reads TGTGCCAGCAGATCCGGGACAGGCGGCGGTTCCCTCCACTTT.

Here the CDR3 reads CASSIGGQGCQPQHF. The CDR3 nucleotides are TGTGCCAGTAGTATAGGAGGACAGGGCTGCCAGCCCCAGCATTTT. The rearrangement links TRBV19 to TRBJ1-5, with TRBD1 matching over 8 bases. The CDR3 is 15 amino acids. Losses at the gene ends were 1 base for V and 7 bases for J; bases not matched to a gene: 6. Germline assignment: CDR1 LNHDA and CDR2 SQIVND (reference sequence).

This clone was counted only a few times. This chain joins TRBV7-9 and TRBJ1-1; D is unclear. V lost 5 bases, J lost 1 base, and 11 bases lay in between. Germline CDR1 SEHNR, CDR2 FQNEAQ (reference sequence). This CDR3 spans 14 amino acids. For the CDR3, the DNA is TGTGCCAGCAGCCCACCCCAGAGGAACACTGAAGCTTTCTTT. Translation gives CASSPPQRNTEAFF.

The gene calls are TRBV6-6 and TRBJ1-2; D not resolved. The CDR3 consists of 14 residues. Trimming removed 0 bases from V and 2 bases from J, with 7 bases in between. From germline, CDR1 is MNHNY and CDR2 SVGAGI (reference sequence). CDR3 sequence reads: CASSYSTGNYGYTF. CDR3 nucleotides: TGTGCCAGCAGTTACTCGACGGGGAACTATGGCTACACCTTC.

The chain couples TRBV6-5 to TRBJ1-4; no definite D call. The V gene lost 6 bases and the J gene lost 3 bases, with 8 bases spanning the gap. Germline V CDR1 and CDR2: MNHEY, SVGAGI. The CDR3 spans 13 residues. In DNA, the CDR3 is TGTGCCAGCAGCGGCGGAGCTAATGAAAAACTGTTTTTT. This encodes CASSGGANEKLFF.

The chain carries TRBV6-6 and TRBJ1-1; 8 bases map to TRBD1. CDR1 and CDR2 (germline): MNHNY, SVGAGI (reference sequence). The CDR3 sequence is 14 residues long. J lost 4 bases, V lost 4 bases, and 5 bases had no gene match. This CDR3 reads CASSSSGGGTEAFF. The CDR3 bases are TGTGCCAGCAGTTCGTCAGGGGGCGGCACTGAAGCTTTCTTT.

The V call is TRBV7-2, the J call TRBJ2-3, with unresolved D. There are 11 residues in the CDR3. Germline CDR1 and CDR2: SGHTA and FQGNSA. The ends were cut back, 5 bases at V and 9 bases at J, with 9 bases in the middle. The CDR3 protein is CASSPEGTQYF. For the CDR3, the DNA is TGTGCCAGCAGCCCCGAAGGAACGCAGTATTTT.

The rearrangement joins TRBV2 to TRBJ2-5; weak D call: TRBD2 (5 bases). Trimming took off 7 bases at V and 5 bases at J, with 17 bases between the two ends. CDR1 is SNHLY and CDR2 is FYNNEI in the germline V gene. The CDR3 totals 14 residues. In nucleotides, the CDR3 is TGTGCCAGCAAGCTGGAACTAGTCGGGGAGACCCAGTACTTC. It translates to CASKLELVGETQYF.

The gene calls are TRBV30 and TRBJ1-1; D remains unclear. CDR1 and CDR2 (germline): GTSNPN, SVGIG (reference sequence). The CDR3 spans 15 residues. V was shortened by 4 bases and J by 1 base, with 16 bases between the two germline ends. CDR3 sequence (DNA): TGTGCCTGGACCCCCGGGTTCGGGAGGAACACTGAAGCTTTCTTT. Translated, it gives CAWTPGFGRNTEAFF.

The genes are TRBV7-9 and TRBJ2-3, with 11 positions matching TRBD2. CDR1 SEHNR and CDR2 FQNEAQ come from the germline V gene (reference sequence). The CDR3 has 19 amino acids. The V segment lost 5 bases and the J segment 2 bases; nucleotides outside the gene matches: 15. As DNA, the CDR3 is TGTGCCAGCAGCCCCCGGACTAGCGGGCCTATACAGTCCACAGATACGCAGTATTTT. Protein sequence: CASSPRTSGPIQSTDTQYF. Together with reference TRBV7-9 and TRBJ2-3, the CDR3 gives the full variable domain: DTGVSQNPRHKITKRGQNVTFRCDPISEHNRLYWYRQTLGQGPEFLTYFQNEAQLEKSRLLSDRFSAERPKGSFSTLEIQRTEQGDSAMYLCASSPRTSGPIQSTDTQYFGPGTRLTVL.

This clone was recorded once. The chain uses TRBV6-6 and TRBJ2-1, with TRBD2 identical over 8 bases. J was trimmed by 6 bases and V by 7 bases; bases with no gene match: 8. This CDR3 spans 14 amino acids. CDR1 is MNHNY and CDR2 is SVGAGI in the germline V gene (reference sequence). The CDR3 is CASKISGTVNEQFF. In DNA form, the CDR3 reads TGTGCCAGCAAGATTAGCGGGACCGTCAATGAGCAGTTCTTC.

V and J are TRBV4-2 and TRBJ1-2, with no clear D. From germline, CDR1 is LGHNA and CDR2 YNFKEQ. The CDR3 contains 12 residues. The V gene lost 1 base and the J gene lost 8 bases, with 8 bases spanning the gap. The DNA of the CDR3 is TGTGCCAGCAGCCAAGGAGCCCAGGGCTACACCTTC. This codes for CASSQGAQGYTF.

This chain joins TRBV4-2 and TRBJ2-7; D might be TRBD1 (6 bases). Trimming removed 4 bases from V and 2 bases from J, with 18 bases in between. This CDR3 has 16 amino acids. Germline CDR1 is LGHNA and CDR2 is YNFKEQ. The CDR3 nucleotides are TGTGCCAGCAGCCGCGGACACACCTCAGGGGCCTACGAGCAGTACTTC. Translation: CASSRGHTSGAYEQYF.

This clone was counted ten times or more. This chain joins TRBV15 and TRBJ1-4, with D hard to call. Germline V gene sequence: CDR1 LNHNV, CDR2 YYDKDF (reference sequence). Trimming left V 1 base short and J 4 bases short, with 13 bases between. The CDR3 extends over 16 amino acids. The CDR3 bases are TGTGCCACCAGCAGAGTGGGAGGAGACGATAATGAAAAACTGTTTTTT. Translating gives CATSRVGGDDNEKLFF.

CDR3: CASSRTGGNETQYF. The CDR3 DNA reads as TGTGCCAGCAGCAGAACGGGGGGGAATGAGACCCAGTACTTC. The V gene is TRBV5-4, the J gene TRBJ2-5, with 8 nucleotides matching TRBD2. The CDR3 spans 14 residues. Trimming took 4 bases from V and 5 from J; bases not matched to a gene: 7. Germline CDR1 reads SGHNT; CDR2 reads YYREEE (reference sequence). Filled out from reference TRBV5-4 and TRBJ2-5, the complete variable domain reads ETGVTQSPTHLIKTRGQQVTLRCSSQSGHNTVSWYQQALGQGPQFIFQYYREEENGRGNFPPRFSGLQFPNYSSELNVNALELDDSALYLCASSRTGGNETQYFGPGTRLLVL.

This clone was detected once. This chain connects TRBV27 to TRBJ1-5, with a tentative D call TRBD1 (6 bases). The ends were cut back, 5 bases at V and 6 bases at J, with 20 bases in the middle. This CDR3 contains 16 residues. Germline V gene data show CDR1 as MNHEY and CDR2 as SMNVEV (reference sequence). The CDR3 loop reads CASSQYLDRGGQPQHF. The CDR3 DNA reads as TGTGCCAGCAGTCAATATCTGGACAGAGGGGGTCAGCCCCAGCATTTT.

CDR3: CATSSRQVGETQYF. The CDR3 bases are TGTGCCACCAGCTCGCGACAGGTCGGAGAGACCCAGTACTTC. The chain carries TRBV15 and TRBJ2-5, with D possibly TRBD1 on 6 matching bases. Germline V gene data show CDR1 as LNHNV and CDR2 as YYDKDF (reference sequence). The CDR3 consists of 14 residues. Trimming took off 5 bases at V and 4 bases at J, with 14 bases between the two ends.

The V gene is TRBV4-3, the J gene TRBJ1-5; no firm D call. Germline values: CDR1 LGHNA, CDR2 YSLEER. Trimming removed 0 bases from V and 0 bases from J, with 6 bases in between. The CDR3 is 15 residues long. The CDR3 bases are TGCGCCAGCAGCCAAGATCCTAGTAGCAATCAGCCCCAGCATTTT. Amino acid sequence: CASSQDPSSNQPQHF.

V is TRBV7-9 and J is TRBJ2-7, with D perhaps matching TRBD1 (8 bases). The CDR3 runs to 15 residues. Trimming stripped 5 bases from V and 0 bases from J, with 14 bases between. Germline V gene lookup returns CDR1 SEHNR and CDR2 FQNEAQ (reference sequence). CDR3 sequence reads: CASSMDRDYSYEQYF. The CDR3, as DNA: TGTGCCAGCAGCATGGACAGGGACTACTCCTACGAGCAGTACTTC.

This chain connects TRBV7-9 to TRBJ1-2; TRBD1 aligns across 8 bases. The CDR3 spans 16 residues. CDR1 and CDR2 from the germline V gene are SEHNR and FQNEAQ (reference sequence). Trimming cost V 4 bases and J 1 base; bases outside gene matches: 8. The CDR3 DNA sequence: TGTGCCAGCAGCTCCCAGACAGGGGATCGTAACTATGGCTACACCTTC. Encoded protein: CASSSQTGDRNYGYTF.

This chain links TRBV28 with TRBJ2-1; D is ambiguous. The CDR3 runs to 12 residues. Germline V gene lookup returns CDR1 MDHEN and CDR2 SYDVKM. V lost 5 bases and J lost 9, with 11 bases in between. CDR3 coding DNA: TGTGCCAGCAGTCCCGGACCCAGTGAGCAGTTCTTC. Its protein is CASSPGPSEQFF.

This chain joins TRBV5-4 and TRBJ1-2, with D unresolved. Germline CDR1 SGHNT, CDR2 YYREEE (reference sequence). The CDR3 consists of 12 residues. The V and J ends lost 5 bases and 5 bases respectively, with 10 bases between them. CDR3 residues: CASSLAGYGYTF. The CDR3 DNA reads as TGTGCCAGCAGTCTTGCGGGTTATGGCTACACCTTC.